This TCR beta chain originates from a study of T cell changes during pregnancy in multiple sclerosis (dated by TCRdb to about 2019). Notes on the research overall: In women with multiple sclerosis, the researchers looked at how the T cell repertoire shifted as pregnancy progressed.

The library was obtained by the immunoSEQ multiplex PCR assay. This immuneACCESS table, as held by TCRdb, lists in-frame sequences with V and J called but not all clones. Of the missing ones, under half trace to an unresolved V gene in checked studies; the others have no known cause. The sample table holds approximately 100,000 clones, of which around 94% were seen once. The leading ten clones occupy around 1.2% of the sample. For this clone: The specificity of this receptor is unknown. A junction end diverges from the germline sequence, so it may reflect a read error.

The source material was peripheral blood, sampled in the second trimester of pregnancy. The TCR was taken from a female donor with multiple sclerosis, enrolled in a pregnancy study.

Here the CDR3 is given as CASSLAQGAGEQFF. In nucleotides, the sequence is TGCGCCAGCAGTTTGGCACAGGGCGCCGGTGAGCAGTTCTTC. This chain joins TRBV5-1 to TRBJ2-1; a tentative D match to TRBD1 spans 6 bases. Taken from the germline V gene, the CDR1 and CDR2 loops are SGHRS and YFSETQ. Inclusive of the bounding cysteine and phenylalanine, the CDR3 is 14 residues long. This entry keeps only the CDR3 DNA: 42 bases, framed from base 1.